The rows below give T cell receptor beta chains drawn from one sample of a study of graft-versus-host responses after intestinal transplantation. No antigens are known for them. Method: immunoSEQ multiplex PCR; TCRdb's copy keeps in-frame clones and lacks some. The repertoire includes around 100,000 clones, 80% to 95% of them detected once, and 1.2% sits in the top ten. The sample consisted of unstimulated CD8+ T cells sorted from spleen or lymph node cells, taken before intestinal transplant. The receptors here all came from a human donor who received an intestinal transplant. Both conserved end residues are part of each CDR3. The D gene is left open where the match is weak. A row's size may be missing; if present it is once, few, many or a size class.

d_call j_call clone_size v_call cdr3_nt cdr3_aa
NA TRBJ1-5 NA TRBV11-3 TGTGCCAGCAGCCCCGCGGACAACCAGCCCCAGCATTTT CASSPADNQPQHF
TRBD1 TRBJ2-1 once TRBV7-3 TGTGCCAGCAGCTACGATCCCGGGACAGGGGGCTATGAGCAGTTCTTC CASSYDPGTGGYEQFF
TRBD2 TRBJ2-1 NA TRBV7-9 TGTGCCAGCAGCTGGGGACTAGCGGGGGGGGATGAGCAGTTCTTC CASSWGLAGGDEQFF
NA TRBJ2-1 NA TRBV4-1 TGCGCCAGCAGCCATGGGACCAATGAGCAGTTCTTC CASSHGTNEQFF
NA TRBJ1-5 once TRBV5-1 TGCGCCAGCAGCTTGGGCGTAGACGGTCAGCCCCAGCATTTT CASSLGVDGQPQHF
TRBD1 TRBJ2-5 NA TRBV10-2 TGCGCCAGCAAAGTCCCTGACAGGGGGGGCCAAGAGACCCAGTACTTC CASKVPDRGGQETQYF
NA TRBJ1-1 NA TRBV4-1 TGCGCCAGCGGAGGGGTTGGTGACACTGAAGCTTTCTTT CASGGVGDTEAFF
NA TRBJ1-2 NA TRBV6-4 TGTGCCAGCAGTGACCGGCCACGGGGGGACGGCTACACCTTC CASSDRPRGDGYTF
NA TRBJ2-7 NA TRBV19 TGTGCCAGTAGTCCCGGGCAGGGGCCTTACGAGCAGTACTTC CASSPGQGPYEQYF
TRBD2 TRBJ2-1 NA TRBV2 TGTGCCAGCAGGGGGGGGTTTGATGAGCAGTTCTTC CASRGGFDEQFF
TRBD1 TRBJ2-1 NA TRBV7-8 TGTGCCAGCAGCTCACCCGAGGGACAGGGGACCTTCAATGAGCAGTTCTTC CASSSPEGQGTFNEQFF
NA TRBJ2-7 NA TRBV15 TGTGCCACCCGCTGGGGGGACCACGAGCAGTACTTC CATRWGDHEQYF
NA TRBJ2-1 NA TRBV30 TGTGCCTGGAGCCCCCTCGACTACAATGAGCAGTTCTTC CAWSPLDYNEQFF
NA TRBJ2-3 once TRBV5-1 TGCGCCAGCAGCTCTAGGTTGGGCGGGGCGGTAGATACGCAGTATTTT CASSSRLGGAVDTQYF
NA TRBJ2-7 NA TRBV19 TGTGCCAGTAGTAGTAGGGAGGTCTACGAGCAGTACTTC CASSSREVYEQYF
TRBD1 TRBJ1-5 NA TRBV27 TGTGCCAGCAGCGACAGGGGGTTTTATCAGCCCCAGCATTTT CASSDRGFYQPQHF